This TCR beta chain was recovered during a study of shared clonotypes between healthy human individuals. Tens of thousands of T cell genomes, or about 190 ng DNA, went into the sorted-subset replicate PCRs. Produced via immunoSEQ multiplex PCR; TCRdb's table is partial and in-frame only. The table lists around 340,000 clones, roughly 70% of them singletons. Germline CDR1 is SGHNT and CDR2 is YYREEE (reference sequence). The CDR3 sequence is 14 residues long. After removal of 3 bases from V and 5 bases from J, the junction contained 8 bases not matched to a gene. The sequence derives from a man aged 25-45 years in good health. The specimen sequenced was memory CD4+ T cells sorted from blood. Subset here: CD45RA-negative fraction. This chain connects TRBV5-4 to TRBJ2-7, with 7 bases matching TRBD1. CDR3 amino acids: CASSSNLQGHEQYF. The CDR3 DNA follows: TGTGCCAGCAGCTCCAACTTACAGGGGCACGAGCAGTACTTC.